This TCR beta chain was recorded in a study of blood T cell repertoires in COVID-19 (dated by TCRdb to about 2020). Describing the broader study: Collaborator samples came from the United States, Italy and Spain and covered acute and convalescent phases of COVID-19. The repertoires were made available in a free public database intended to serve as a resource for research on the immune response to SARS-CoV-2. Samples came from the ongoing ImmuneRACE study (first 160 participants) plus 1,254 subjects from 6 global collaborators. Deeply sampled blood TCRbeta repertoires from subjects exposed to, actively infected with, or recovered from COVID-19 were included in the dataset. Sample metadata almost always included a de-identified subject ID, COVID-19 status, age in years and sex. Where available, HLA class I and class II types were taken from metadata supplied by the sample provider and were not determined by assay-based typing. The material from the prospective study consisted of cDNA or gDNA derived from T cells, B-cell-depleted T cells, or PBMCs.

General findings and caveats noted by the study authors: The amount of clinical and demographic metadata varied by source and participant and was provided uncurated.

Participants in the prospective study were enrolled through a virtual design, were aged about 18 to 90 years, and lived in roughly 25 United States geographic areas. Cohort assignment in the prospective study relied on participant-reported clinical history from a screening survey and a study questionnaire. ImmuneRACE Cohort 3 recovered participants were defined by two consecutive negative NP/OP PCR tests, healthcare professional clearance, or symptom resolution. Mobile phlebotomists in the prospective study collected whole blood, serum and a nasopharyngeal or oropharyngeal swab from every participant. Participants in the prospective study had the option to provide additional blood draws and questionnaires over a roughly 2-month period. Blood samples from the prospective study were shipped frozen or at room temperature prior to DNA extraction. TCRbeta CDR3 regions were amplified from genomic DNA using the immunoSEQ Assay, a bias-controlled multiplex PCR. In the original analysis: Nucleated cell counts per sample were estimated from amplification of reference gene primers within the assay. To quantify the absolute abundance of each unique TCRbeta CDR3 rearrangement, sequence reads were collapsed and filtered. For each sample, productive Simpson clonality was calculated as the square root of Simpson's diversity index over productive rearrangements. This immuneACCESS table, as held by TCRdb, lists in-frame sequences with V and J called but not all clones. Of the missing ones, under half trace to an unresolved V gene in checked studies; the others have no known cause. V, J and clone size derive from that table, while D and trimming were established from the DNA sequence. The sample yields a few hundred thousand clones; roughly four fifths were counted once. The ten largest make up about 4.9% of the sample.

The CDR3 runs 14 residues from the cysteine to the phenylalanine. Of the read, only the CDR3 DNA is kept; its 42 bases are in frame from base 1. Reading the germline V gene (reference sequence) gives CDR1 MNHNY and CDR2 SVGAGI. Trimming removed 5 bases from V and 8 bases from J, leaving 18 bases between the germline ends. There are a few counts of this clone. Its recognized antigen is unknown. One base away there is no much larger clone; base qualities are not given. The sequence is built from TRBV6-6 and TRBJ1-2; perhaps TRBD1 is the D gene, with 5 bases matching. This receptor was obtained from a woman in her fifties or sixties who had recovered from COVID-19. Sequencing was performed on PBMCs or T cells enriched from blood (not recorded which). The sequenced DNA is TGTGCCAGCAGTCTGTCGGGACCGGCGGGGGGCTACACCTTC. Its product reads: CASSLSGPAGGYTF.